Listed below are T cell receptor beta chains from one sample, sequenced in a study of cytotoxic CD8 clonotypes in ibrutinib-treated CLL. The repertoire was sequenced with immunoSEQ multiplex PCR; TCRdb's copy has only in-frame clones and lacks some. In the table there are 200,000 to 250,000 clones, approximately 70% of which are singletons. The specimen comprised PBMCs, sampled after 12 months of ibrutinib treatment. These receptors were collected from a human donor with chronic lymphocytic leukemia. CDR3s leave out the opening cysteine and the closing phenylalanine or tryptophan. Each record gives: D gene, clone size, J gene, V gene, CDR3 protein. The D gene is left open where the match is weak. Rows give clone size only sometimes, using once, few, many, or a class for an expanded clone.

.	medium-sized	TRBJ1-3	TRBV9	ASSVGRGGRGNTIY
.	.	TRBJ1-5	TRBV7-2	ASSLEAIGPGGPQH
TRBD1	.	TRBJ1-3	TRBV5-1	ASSTGQAGSHGNTIY
TRBD1	few	TRBJ1-6	TRBV9	ASSEGQRNSPLH
.	few	TRBJ1-6	TRBV2	ASSEAARHYNSPLH
TRBD1	.	TRBJ1-1	TRBV15	ATSRGGQGATEAF
.	.	TRBJ2-3	TRBV5-1	ASSLAAATTDTQY
.	.	TRBJ2-2	TRBV23-1	ASSRTGPTGELF
TRBD1	.	TRBJ2-4	TRBV9	ASSGGTGRQY
.	.	TRBJ1-4	TRBV4-2	ASSQGGLRNEKLF
TRBD1	.	TRBJ2-7	TRBV29-1	SVAGQGNEQY
TRBD1	.	TRBJ1-5	TRBV7-9	ASSQGQGANQPQH
.	.	TRBJ1-6	TRBV27	ASRAGLYNSPLH
.	.	TRBJ2-1	TRBV9	ASSVDQLSGNEQF
.	.	TRBJ2-7	TRBV29-1	SVVRAAHEQY
TRBD1	.	TRBJ1-2	TRBV5-1	ASSSPGQGFYGYT
.	.	TRBJ2-2	TRBV29-1	SARSGNTGELF
.	.	TRBJ1-1	TRBV7-8	ASSLDHTMNTEAF
.	.	TRBJ1-3	TRBV7-2	ASSPVWGSGNTIY
.	.	TRBJ2-3	TRBV10-3	AISGAVSTDTQY
.	few	TRBJ1-2	TRBV4-1	ASSQGPGYGYT
.	few	TRBJ2-5	TRBV21-1	ASSKQGYQETQY
.	.	TRBJ1-1	TRBV7-3	ASSFAENTEAF
.	.	TRBJ1-1	TRBV7-2	ASSLYGTQYNSF
.	.	TRBJ1-4	TRBV5-1	ASSFPDATNEKLF
.	.	TRBJ2-5	TRBV11-2	ASSLDGGASGETQY
TRBD1	.	TRBJ2-1	TRBV19	ASSIVLNPGQGSYNEQF
.	few	TRBJ1-3	TRBV30	AWGGARDTIY
.	.	TRBJ2-1	TRBV11-2	ASSNRGPYEQF
TRBD1	.	TRBJ1-4	TRBV18	ASSAGQGPNEKLF
.	.	TRBJ1-2	TRBV4-3	ASSSLNGGGYT
TRBD1	few	TRBJ1-1	TRBV4-1	ASSLGQTMRAKTEAF
.	many	TRBJ2-5	TRBV5-6	ASSLSGGETQY
.	.	TRBJ1-3	TRBV5-1	ASSPGHASSGNTIY
TRBD1	.	TRBJ1-2	TRBV6-1	ASSEGTASLYGYT
.	few	TRBJ1-2	TRBV7-6	ASSSPNGLEGYT
TRBD1	.	TRBJ1-1	TRBV9	ASSVKGVGTGHTEAF
TRBD1	.	TRBJ1-2	TRBV6-4	ASSETGAHYGYT
TRBD2	few	TRBJ2-2	TRBV11-2	ASSPHSRLAGVSAGELF
TRBD1	once	TRBJ2-1	TRBV4-1	ASSQGRGTGYEQF
.	.	TRBJ1-1	TRBV28	ASRPDRVMNTEAF
TRBD1	.	TRBJ2-7	TRBV6-5	ASRRTGVNEQY
TRBD1	.	TRBJ1-2	TRBV25-1	ASSDPSFGTGGLGYT
.	.	TRBJ2-5	TRBV7-3	ASSLSETQY
.	.	TRBJ1-2	TRBV27	ASSLWAQGNYGYT
.	.	TRBJ1-2	TRBV18	ASSPPRTAGADRSSP
.	once	TRBJ1-1	TRBV6-5	ASSYSRDMNTEAF
.	.	TRBJ1-6	TRBV7-6	ASSLFSPLH
.	.	TRBJ1-2	TRBV4-3	ASSQEWGRNYGYT
TRBD2	.	TRBJ2-7	TRBV28	ASSDRVLAGGLGEQY
.	.	TRBJ1-4	TRBV27	ASSPDRRGNEKLF
.	.	TRBJ2-7	TRBV6-1	ASRLGESYSYEQY
.	.	TRBJ1-5	TRBV30	AWSVRREYQPQH
.	.	TRBJ2-7	TRBV11-2	ASSRDGSYEQY
TRBD1	once	TRBJ2-2	TRBV9	ASSVALSAGGFGTGELF
.	.	TRBJ1-1	TRBV15	ATSGWHTTGNTEAF
TRBD2	few	TRBJ2-1	TRBV7-9	ASRSGTSGGTEQF